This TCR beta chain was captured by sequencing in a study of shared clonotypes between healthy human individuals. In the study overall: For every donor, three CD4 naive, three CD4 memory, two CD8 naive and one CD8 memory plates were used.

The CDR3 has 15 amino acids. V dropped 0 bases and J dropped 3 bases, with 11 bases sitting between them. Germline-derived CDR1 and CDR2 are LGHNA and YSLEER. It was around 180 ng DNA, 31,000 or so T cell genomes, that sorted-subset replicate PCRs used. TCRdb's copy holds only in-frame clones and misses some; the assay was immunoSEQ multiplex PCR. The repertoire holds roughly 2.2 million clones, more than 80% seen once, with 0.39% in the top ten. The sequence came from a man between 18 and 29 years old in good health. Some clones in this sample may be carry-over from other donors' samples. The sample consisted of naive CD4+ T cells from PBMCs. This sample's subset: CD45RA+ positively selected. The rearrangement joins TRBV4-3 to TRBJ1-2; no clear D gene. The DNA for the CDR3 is TGCGCCAGCAGCCAAGATGACAAATCTTACTATGGCTACACCTTC. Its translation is CASSQDDKSYYGYTF.